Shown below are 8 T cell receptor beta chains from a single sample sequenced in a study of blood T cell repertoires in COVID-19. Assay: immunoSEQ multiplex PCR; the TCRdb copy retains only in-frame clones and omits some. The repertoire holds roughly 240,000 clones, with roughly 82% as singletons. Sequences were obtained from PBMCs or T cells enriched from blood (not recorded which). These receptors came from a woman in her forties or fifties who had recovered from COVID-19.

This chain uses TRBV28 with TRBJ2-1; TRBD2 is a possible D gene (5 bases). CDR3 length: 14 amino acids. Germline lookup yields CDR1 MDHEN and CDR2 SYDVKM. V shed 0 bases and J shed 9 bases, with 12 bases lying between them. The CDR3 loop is CASSLWTTRTEQFF. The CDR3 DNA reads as TGTGCCAGCAGTTTATGGACCACTAGGACTGAGCAGTTCTTC.

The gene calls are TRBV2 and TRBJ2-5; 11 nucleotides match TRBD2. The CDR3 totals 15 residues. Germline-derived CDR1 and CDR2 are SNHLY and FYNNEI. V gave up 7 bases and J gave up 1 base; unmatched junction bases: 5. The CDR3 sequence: CASNMGLAAQETQYF. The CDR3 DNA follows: TGTGCCAGCAACATGGGACTAGCGGCCCAAGAGACCCAGTACTTC.

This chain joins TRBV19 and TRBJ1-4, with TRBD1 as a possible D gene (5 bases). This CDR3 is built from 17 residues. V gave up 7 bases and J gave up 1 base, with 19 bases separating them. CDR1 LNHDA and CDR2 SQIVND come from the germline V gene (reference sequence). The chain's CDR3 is CASIAGPGRQTNEKLFF. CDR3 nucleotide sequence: TGTGCCAGTATCGCGGGGCCGGGACGCCAAACTAATGAAAAACTGTTTTTT.

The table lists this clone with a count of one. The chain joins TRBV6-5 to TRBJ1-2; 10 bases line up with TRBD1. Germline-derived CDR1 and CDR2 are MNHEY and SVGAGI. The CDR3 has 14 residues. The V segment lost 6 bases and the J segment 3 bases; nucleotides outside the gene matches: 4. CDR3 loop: CASRRDRGDYGYTF. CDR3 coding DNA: TGTGCCAGCAGGCGGGACAGGGGTGACTATGGCTACACCTTC.

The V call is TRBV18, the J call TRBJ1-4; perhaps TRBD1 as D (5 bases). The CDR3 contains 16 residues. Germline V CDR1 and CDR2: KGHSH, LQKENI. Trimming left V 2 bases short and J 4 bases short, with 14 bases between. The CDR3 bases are TGTGCCAGCTCACCAATAGGCCAGGGCTTTAATGAAAAACTGTTTTTT. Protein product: CASSPIGQGFNEKLFF.

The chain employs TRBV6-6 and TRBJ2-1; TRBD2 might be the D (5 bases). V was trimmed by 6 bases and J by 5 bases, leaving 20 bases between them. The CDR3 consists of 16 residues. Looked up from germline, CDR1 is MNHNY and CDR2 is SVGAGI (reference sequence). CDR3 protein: CASSPALRTEDNEQFF. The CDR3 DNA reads TGTGCCAGCAGCCCGGCCCTCCGGACGGAGGACAATGAGCAGTTCTTC.

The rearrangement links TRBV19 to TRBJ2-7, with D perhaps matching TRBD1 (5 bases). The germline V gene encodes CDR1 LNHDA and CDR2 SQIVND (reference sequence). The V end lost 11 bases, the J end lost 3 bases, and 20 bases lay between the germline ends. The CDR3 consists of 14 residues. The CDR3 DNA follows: TGTGCCTCCCCCAATCCACAGGTAAACTACGAGCAGTACTTC. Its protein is CASPNPQVNYEQYF.

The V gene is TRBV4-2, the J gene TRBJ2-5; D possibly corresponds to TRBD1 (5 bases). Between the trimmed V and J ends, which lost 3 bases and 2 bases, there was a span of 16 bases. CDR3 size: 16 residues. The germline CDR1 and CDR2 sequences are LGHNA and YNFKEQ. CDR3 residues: CASSHLGDRMQETQYF. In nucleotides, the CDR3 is TGTGCCAGCAGCCACCTGGGCGACAGAATGCAAGAGACCCAGTACTTC.